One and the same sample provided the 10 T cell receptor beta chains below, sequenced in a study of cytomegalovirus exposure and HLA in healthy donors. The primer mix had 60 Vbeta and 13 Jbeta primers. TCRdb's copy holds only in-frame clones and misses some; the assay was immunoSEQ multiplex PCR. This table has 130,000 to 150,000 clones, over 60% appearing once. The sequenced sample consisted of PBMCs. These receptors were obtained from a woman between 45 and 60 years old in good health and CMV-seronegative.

CDR3 in amino acids: CASSRGNSYEQYF. CDR3 bases: TGTGCCAGCAGCCGGGGGAACTCCTACGAGCAGTACTTC. The chain uses TRBV27 and TRBJ2-7, with a tentative D call TRBD2 (6 bases). The germline CDR1 and CDR2 sequences are MNHEY and SMNVEV (reference sequence). The CDR3 contains 13 residues. The V gene lost 6 bases and the J gene lost 0 bases, with 9 bases spanning the gap.

CDR3 nucleotide sequence: TGTGCCAGCAGCCAAGCCCGGGGAGAAGCTTTAGGGGGCTACACCTTC. Translating gives CASSQARGEALGGYTF. V is TRBV5-4 and J is TRBJ1-2, with D hard to call. Germline V gene data show CDR1 as SGHNT and CDR2 as YYREEE (reference sequence). Deletions cut 4 bases from V and 8 bases from J, with 24 bases between. This CDR3 is 16 amino acids long.

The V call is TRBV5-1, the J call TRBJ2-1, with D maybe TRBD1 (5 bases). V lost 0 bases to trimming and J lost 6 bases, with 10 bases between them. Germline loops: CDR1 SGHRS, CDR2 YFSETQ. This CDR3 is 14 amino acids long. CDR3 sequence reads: CASSLAGRVNEQFF. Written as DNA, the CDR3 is TGCGCCAGCAGCTTGGCAGGGCGTGTCAATGAGCAGTTCTTC.

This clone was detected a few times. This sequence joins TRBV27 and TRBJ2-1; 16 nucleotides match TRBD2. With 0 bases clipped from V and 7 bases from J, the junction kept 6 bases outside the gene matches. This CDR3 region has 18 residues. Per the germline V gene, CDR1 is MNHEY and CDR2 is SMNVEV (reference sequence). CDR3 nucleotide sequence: TGTGCCAGCAGTTTATCGGGGACTAGCGGGGGGGCCGGTAATGAGCAGTTCTTC. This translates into CASSLSGTSGGAGNEQFF.

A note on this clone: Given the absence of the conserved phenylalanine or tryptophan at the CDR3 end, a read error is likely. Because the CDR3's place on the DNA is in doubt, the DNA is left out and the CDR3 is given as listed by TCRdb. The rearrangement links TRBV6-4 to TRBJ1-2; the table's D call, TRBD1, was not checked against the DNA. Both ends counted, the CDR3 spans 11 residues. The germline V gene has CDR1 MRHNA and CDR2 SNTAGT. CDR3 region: CASSGPGQGSA.

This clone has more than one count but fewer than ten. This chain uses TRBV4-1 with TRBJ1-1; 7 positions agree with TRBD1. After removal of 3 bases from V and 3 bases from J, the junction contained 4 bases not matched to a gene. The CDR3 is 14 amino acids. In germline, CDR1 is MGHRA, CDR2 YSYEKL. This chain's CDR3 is CASSHSQGYTEAFF. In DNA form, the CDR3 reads TGCGCCAGCAGCCATTCACAGGGGTACACTGAAGCTTTCTTT.

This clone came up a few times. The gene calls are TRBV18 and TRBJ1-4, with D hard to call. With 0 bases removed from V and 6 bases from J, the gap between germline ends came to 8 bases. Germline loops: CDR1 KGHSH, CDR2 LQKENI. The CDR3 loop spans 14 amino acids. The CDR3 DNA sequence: TGTGCCAGCTCACCACCATACGACTATGAAAAACTGTTTTTT. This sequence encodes CASSPPYDYEKLFF.

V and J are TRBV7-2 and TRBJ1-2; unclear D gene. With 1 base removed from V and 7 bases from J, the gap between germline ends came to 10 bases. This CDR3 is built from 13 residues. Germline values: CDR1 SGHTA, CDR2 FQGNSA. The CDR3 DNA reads TGTGCCAGCAGCTTAGATAGAGTTTCTGGCTACACCTTC. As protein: CASSLDRVSGYTF.

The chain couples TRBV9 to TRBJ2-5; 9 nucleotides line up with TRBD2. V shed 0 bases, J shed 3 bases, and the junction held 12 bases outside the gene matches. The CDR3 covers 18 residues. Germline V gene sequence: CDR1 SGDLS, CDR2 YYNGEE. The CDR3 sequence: CASSVGPSGAGGEETQYF. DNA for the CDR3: TGTGCCAGCAGCGTAGGTCCTAGCGGGGCCGGGGGGGAAGAGACCCAGTACTTC.

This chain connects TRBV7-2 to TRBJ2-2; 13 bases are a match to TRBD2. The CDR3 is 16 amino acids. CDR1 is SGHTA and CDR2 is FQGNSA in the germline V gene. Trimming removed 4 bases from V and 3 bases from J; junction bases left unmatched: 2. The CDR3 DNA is TGTGCCAGCAGCTCGACTAGCGGGGGGTACACCGGGGAGCTGTTTTTT. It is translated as CASSSTSGGYTGELFF.